This is a list of T cell receptor beta chains from one sample in a study of molecular identifiers for immune sequencing clone quantification. One entry per CDR3 protein results from TCRdb running MiXCR on the PCR reads. The sample yields approximately 670,000 distinct CDR3 sequences, about 20% seen once. The sequenced material came from naive CD8+ T cells from blood, with Jurkat cell RNA spiked in. The receptors were gathered from a human donor in good health. Some libraries in this study had Jurkat cell RNA spiked in. CDR3s include the opening cysteine and the closing phenylalanine or tryptophan. A D gene is named only where the DNA matches it firmly. A clone size is listed for some rows: how often the clone was seen (once, few, many), or a class if it is expanded.

cdr3_length: 14; j_call: TRBJ2-7; d_call: TRBD2; clone_size: many; v_call: TRBV7-6; cdr3_nt: TGTGCCAGCAGCGGGGGACTAGCGGATTACGAGCAGTACTTC; cdr3_aa: CASSGGLADYEQYF
cdr3_length: 16; j_call: TRBJ2-7; d_call: TRBD2; clone_size: many; v_call: TRBV19; cdr3_nt: TGTGCCAGTAGTACGCGACTAGCGGGAGGCAACTACGAGCAGTACTTC; cdr3_aa: CASSTRLAGGNYEQYF
cdr3_length: 15; j_call: TRBJ2-1; d_call: -; clone_size: few; v_call: TRBV24-1; cdr3_nt: TGTGCCACCAGTGATAGCGCCTACTCCTACAATGAGCAGTTCTTC; cdr3_aa: CATSDSAYSYNEQFF
cdr3_length: 13; j_call: TRBJ2-2; d_call: -; clone_size: many; v_call: TRBV28; cdr3_nt: TGTGCCAGCAGTTTCAGGGGTACCGGGGAGCTGTTTTTT; cdr3_aa: CASSFRGTGELFF
cdr3_length: 16; j_call: TRBJ2-3; d_call: -; clone_size: many; v_call: TRBV7-9; cdr3_nt: TGTGCCAGCAGCTTAGGACCCAGCCCCGGCACAGATACGCAGTATTTT; cdr3_aa: CASSLGPSPGTDTQYF
cdr3_length: 16; j_call: TRBJ2-2; d_call: TRBD1; clone_size: many; v_call: TRBV12-5; cdr3_nt: TGTGCTAGTGGTTCTCTCCGGACAGGGCGGGGCGGGGAGCTGTTTTTT; cdr3_aa: CASGSLRTGRGGELFF
cdr3_length: 17; j_call: TRBJ2-2; d_call: -; clone_size: many; v_call: TRBV4-3; cdr3_nt: TGCGCCAGCAGCCAAGATGGTGCGGGGCGAAACACCGGGGAGCTGTTTTTT; cdr3_aa: CASSQDGAGRNTGELFF
cdr3_length: 16; j_call: TRBJ2-3; d_call: TRBD2; clone_size: many; v_call: TRBV7-6; cdr3_nt: TGTGCCAGCTCGTTTACTGGAGCGGGGGCCACAGATACGCAGTATTTT; cdr3_aa: CASSFTGAGATDTQYF
cdr3_length: 12; j_call: TRBJ1-6; d_call: -; clone_size: few; v_call: TRBV30; cdr3_nt: TGTGCCTGGAGTGTTCTGGCAGGCCCCCTCCACTTT; cdr3_aa: CAWSVLAGPLHF
cdr3_length: 16; j_call: TRBJ2-3; d_call: -; clone_size: many; v_call: TRBV12-3/TRBV12-4; cdr3_nt: TGTGCCAGCAGTTTAGTGGGCGAGGGGGTGTCCGATACGCAGTATTTT; cdr3_aa: CASSLVGEGVSDTQYF
cdr3_length: 13; j_call: TRBJ2-2; d_call: TRBD1; clone_size: -; v_call: TRBV28; cdr3_nt: TGTGCCAGCAGAACGACAGGGGCCGGGGAGCTGTTTTTT; cdr3_aa: CASRTTGAGELFF
cdr3_length: 18; j_call: TRBJ2-1; d_call: -; clone_size: few; v_call: TRBV7-9; cdr3_nt: TGTGCCAGCAGCTTAGCGACAGGAGGATATGTTTTGTCGAATGAGCAGTTCTTC; cdr3_aa: CASSLATGGYVLSNEQFF
cdr3_length: 14; j_call: TRBJ1-1; d_call: TRBD1; clone_size: -; v_call: TRBV7-2; cdr3_nt: TGTGCCAGCAGCTACATTACAGGGGGCACTGAAGCTTTCTTT; cdr3_aa: CASSYITGGTEAFF
cdr3_length: 13; j_call: TRBJ1-3; d_call: -; clone_size: many; v_call: TRBV4-1; cdr3_nt: TGCGCCAGCAGCCTACCTGCCGGAAACACCATATATTTT; cdr3_aa: CASSLPAGNTIYF
cdr3_length: 13; j_call: TRBJ2-5; d_call: -; clone_size: few; v_call: TRBV27; cdr3_nt: TGTGCCAGCAGGGAGGGACTGGGAGAGACCCAGTACTTC; cdr3_aa: CASREGLGETQYF
cdr3_length: 19; j_call: TRBJ1-5; d_call: TRBD1; clone_size: -; v_call: TRBV7-2; cdr3_nt: TGTGCCAGCAGCGACCCGACAGGGGGCGCGATTTCTAGCAATCAGCCCCAGCATTTT; cdr3_aa: CASSDPTGGAISSNQPQHF
cdr3_length: 14; j_call: TRBJ2-7; d_call: -; clone_size: -; v_call: TRBV11-3; cdr3_nt: TGTGCCAGCAGCTTCCGACTGGTCCCCTACGAGCAGTACTTC; cdr3_aa: CASSFRLVPYEQYF
cdr3_length: 14; j_call: TRBJ2-7; d_call: -; clone_size: many; v_call: TRBV7-9; cdr3_nt: TGTGCCAGCAGCCTAATCCCACAGGGCCACGAGCAGTACTTC; cdr3_aa: CASSLIPQGHEQYF
cdr3_length: 17; j_call: TRBJ1-4; d_call: TRBD1; clone_size: few; v_call: TRBV24-1; cdr3_nt: TGTGCCACCAGTGATACACAGGGGTGGACGAAGAATGAAAAACTGTTTTTT; cdr3_aa: CATSDTQGWTKNEKLFF
cdr3_length: 13; j_call: TRBJ2-7; d_call: -; clone_size: -; v_call: TRBV7-9; cdr3_nt: TGTGCCAGCAGCTTGGAGGCCTTCTACGAGCAGTACTTC; cdr3_aa: CASSLEAFYEQYF
cdr3_length: 16; j_call: TRBJ2-5; d_call: -; clone_size: -; v_call: TRBV4-3; cdr3_nt: TGCGCCAGCAGCCGAGATAGGTATTTGGGGTTGGAGACCCAGTACTTC; cdr3_aa: CASSRDRYLGLETQYF
cdr3_length: 13; j_call: TRBJ2-1; d_call: -; clone_size: many; v_call: TRBV27; cdr3_nt: TGTGCCAGCAGTATGACCCTGTACAATGAGCAGTTCTTC; cdr3_aa: CASSMTLYNEQFF
cdr3_length: 15; j_call: TRBJ1-5; d_call: -; clone_size: many; v_call: TRBV7-6; cdr3_nt: TGTGCCAGCAGCCTATACAGCGGTCTTGCACAGCCCCAGCATTTT; cdr3_aa: CASSLYSGLAQPQHF
cdr3_length: 14; j_call: TRBJ2-1; d_call: -; clone_size: many; v_call: TRBV28; cdr3_nt: TGTGCCAGCAGTTTAGCGCGTCCCTACAATGAGCAGTTCTTC; cdr3_aa: CASSLARPYNEQFF
cdr3_length: 13; j_call: TRBJ2-7; d_call: -; clone_size: -; v_call: TRBV5-7; cdr3_nt: TGTGCCAGCAGCTTGGAGGGACGGTGCGAGCAGTACTTC; cdr3_aa: CASSLEGRCEQYF
cdr3_length: 15; j_call: TRBJ2-7; d_call: TRBD1; clone_size: many; v_call: TRBV4-1; cdr3_nt: TGCGCCAGCAGCGAGCCGGGACAGGGTCTGTACGAGCAGTACTTC; cdr3_aa: CASSEPGQGLYEQYF
cdr3_length: 14; j_call: TRBJ1-1; d_call: -; clone_size: many; v_call: TRBV19; cdr3_nt: TGTGCCAGTAGTATAGATCTTAGGGCGCCTGAAGCTTTCTTT; cdr3_aa: CASSIDLRAPEAFF
cdr3_length: 14; j_call: TRBJ2-3; d_call: -; clone_size: many; v_call: TRBV7-9; cdr3_nt: TGTGCTTGGGGCAGGGTCATGAGCACAGATACGCAGTATTTT; cdr3_aa: CAWGRVMSTDTQYF
cdr3_length: 13; j_call: TRBJ2-7; d_call: -; clone_size: many; v_call: TRBV5-1; cdr3_nt: TGCGCCAGCAGCTTCGGACGAAGTCCCGAGCAGTACTTC; cdr3_aa: CASSFGRSPEQYF
cdr3_length: 16; j_call: TRBJ2-1; d_call: TRBD2; clone_size: -; v_call: TRBV27; cdr3_nt: TGTGCCAGCAGTACTATACTAGCGGGAGGGGTTAATGAGCAGTCCTTC; cdr3_aa: CASSTILAGGVNEQSF
cdr3_length: 13; j_call: TRBJ2-1; d_call: -; clone_size: few; v_call: TRBV20-1; cdr3_nt: TGCAGTGCTCGTGAGGGGCAGGTCGGGGAGCAGTTCTTC; cdr3_aa: CSAREGQVGEQFF
cdr3_length: 18; j_call: TRBJ2-1; d_call: TRBD2; clone_size: few; v_call: TRBV15; cdr3_nt: TGTGCCACCAGCAGGGAACAACCTAGCGGGACCGCCTACAATGAGCAGTTCTTC; cdr3_aa: CATSREQPSGTAYNEQFF
cdr3_length: 14; j_call: TRBJ1-1; d_call: -; clone_size: many; v_call: TRBV4-3; cdr3_nt: TGCGCCAGCAGCCAAGATAGGGGGTGGACTGAAGCTTTCTTT; cdr3_aa: CASSQDRGWTEAFF
cdr3_length: 17; j_call: TRBJ2-3; d_call: -; clone_size: few; v_call: TRBV20-1; cdr3_nt: TGCAGTGCTGTTCCTAAGGGGGGGGCCGCCCTCGTCGATACGCAGTATTTT; cdr3_aa: CSAVPKGGAALVDTQYF
cdr3_length: 12; j_call: TRBJ1-1; d_call: -; clone_size: many; v_call: TRBV20-1; cdr3_nt: TGCAGTGGCATAGGGCGAGGAACTGAAGCTTTCTTT; cdr3_aa: CSGIGRGTEAFF
cdr3_length: 16; j_call: TRBJ2-1; d_call: -; clone_size: few; v_call: TRBV24-1; cdr3_nt: TGTGCCACCAGTTGGTCAGCCAAAAGTCATGTTCGTGAGCAGTTCTTC; cdr3_aa: CATSWSAKSHVREQFF
cdr3_length: 12; j_call: TRBJ2-3; d_call: -; clone_size: many; v_call: TRBV29-1; cdr3_nt: TGCAGCGTTTTTACTAGGGGTGATACGCAGTATTTT; cdr3_aa: CSVFTRGDTQYF
cdr3_length: 12; j_call: TRBJ2-1; d_call: -; clone_size: few; v_call: TRBV25-1; cdr3_nt: TGTGCCAGCAGTCTTGCGGCCAATGAGCAGTTCTTC; cdr3_aa: CASSLAANEQFF
cdr3_length: 14; j_call: TRBJ2-3; d_call: -; clone_size: many; v_call: TRBV30; cdr3_nt: TGTGCCTGGGAGGAGGGGACCAGCACAGATACGCAGTATTTT; cdr3_aa: CAWEEGTSTDTQYF
cdr3_length: 15; j_call: TRBJ2-1; d_call: -; clone_size: many; v_call: TRBV12-5; cdr3_nt: TGTGCTAGTGGTTCCCCCGTAGACAGAACCAATGAGCAGTTCTTC; cdr3_aa: CASGSPVDRTNEQFF
cdr3_length: 15; j_call: TRBJ2-3; d_call: -; clone_size: many; v_call: TRBV27; cdr3_nt: TGTGCCAGCAGTTTATCTGGGCGAAGCACAGATACGCAGTATTTT; cdr3_aa: CASSLSGRSTDTQYF
cdr3_length: 15; j_call: TRBJ2-5; d_call: TRBD1; clone_size: -; v_call: TRBV27; cdr3_nt: TGTGCCAGCAGTTTATTTGGGACAGGGGGAGAGACCCAGTACTTC; cdr3_aa: CASSLFGTGGETQYF
cdr3_length: 15; j_call: TRBJ2-2; d_call: -; clone_size: -; v_call: TRBV11-2; cdr3_nt: TGTACCAGCAGCCCACCCGGGATGGGGACCGGGGAGCCGTTTTTT; cdr3_aa: CTSSPPGMGTGEPFF
cdr3_length: 16; j_call: TRBJ2-7; d_call: TRBD2; clone_size: few; v_call: TRBV7-9; cdr3_nt: TGTGCCAGCAGCTTTACGGTGACTAGCGGGACTTACGAGCAGTACTTC; cdr3_aa: CASSFTVTSGTYEQYF
cdr3_length: 15; j_call: TRBJ1-1; d_call: -; clone_size: many; v_call: TRBV30; cdr3_nt: TGTGCCTGGAGTGTATTTAGTCTCCAGAACACTGAAGCTTTCTTT; cdr3_aa: CAWSVFSLQNTEAFF
cdr3_length: 15; j_call: TRBJ2-3; d_call: -; clone_size: -; v_call: TRBV28; cdr3_nt: TGTGCCAGCAGTTTAAGGGGGTTGTCCGCAGATACGCAGTATTTT; cdr3_aa: CASSLRGLSADTQYF
cdr3_length: 15; j_call: TRBJ2-5; d_call: -; clone_size: few; v_call: TRBV20-1; cdr3_nt: TGCAGTGCTAGTGGACTCGAATCCCCTCAAGAGACCCAGTACTTC; cdr3_aa: CSASGLESPQETQYF
cdr3_length: 16; j_call: TRBJ1-4; d_call: -; clone_size: many; v_call: TRBV27; cdr3_nt: TGTGCCAGCAGTTTCACCCAACTACGCGGGGTTGAAAAACTGTTTTTT; cdr3_aa: CASSFTQLRGVEKLFF
cdr3_length: 14; j_call: TRBJ2-5; d_call: -; clone_size: many; v_call: TRBV21-1; cdr3_nt: TGTGCCAGCAGCAAATCGCGGGAACAAGAGACCCAGTACTTC; cdr3_aa: CASSKSREQETQYF
cdr3_length: 15; j_call: TRBJ2-3; d_call: TRBD1; clone_size: few; v_call: TRBV19; cdr3_nt: TGTGCCAGTAGTGCCGGGACAGGGGTCACAGATATGCAGTATTTT; cdr3_aa: CASSAGTGVTDMQYF
cdr3_length: 13; j_call: TRBJ1-4; d_call: -; clone_size: many; v_call: TRBV6-2/TRBV6-3; cdr3_nt: TGTGCCAGCAGTTACTCGGCACCTGAAAAACTGTTTTTT; cdr3_aa: CASSYSAPEKLFF